This T cell receptor (beta chain) was retrieved from a study of T cells in pancreatic ductal adenocarcinoma. As for this clone: The antigen is not known.

Selected pancreatic ductal adenocarcinoma patients had undergone surgery without neoadjuvant therapy. Points from the study as a whole: No significant tumor-blood clonality difference; means were about 0.11 and 0.072. Tumor samples had fewer productive templates and roughly 7.7-fold fewer unique clonotypes than blood.

The germline V gene encodes CDR1 LNHDA and CDR2 SQIVND (reference sequence). V lost 7 bases, J lost 6 bases, and 11 bases stayed unmatched. The CDR3 consists of 14 residues. The protocol was immunoSEQ multiplex PCR, while the TCRdb copy is restricted to in-frame clones and leaves out a portion. The repertoire includes about 98,000 clones, about 96% of them detected once, and about 3.4% sits in the top ten. The chain recombines TRBV19 with TRBJ2-7, with 8 bases identical to TRBD1. The clonotype comes from a human donor with pancreatic ductal adenocarcinoma. Sequenced: PBMCs. The CDR3 nucleotides are TGTGCCAGTATGAGGGGGGCAGGGGGCGGCGAGCAGTACTTC. Encoded protein: CASMRGAGGGEQYF.